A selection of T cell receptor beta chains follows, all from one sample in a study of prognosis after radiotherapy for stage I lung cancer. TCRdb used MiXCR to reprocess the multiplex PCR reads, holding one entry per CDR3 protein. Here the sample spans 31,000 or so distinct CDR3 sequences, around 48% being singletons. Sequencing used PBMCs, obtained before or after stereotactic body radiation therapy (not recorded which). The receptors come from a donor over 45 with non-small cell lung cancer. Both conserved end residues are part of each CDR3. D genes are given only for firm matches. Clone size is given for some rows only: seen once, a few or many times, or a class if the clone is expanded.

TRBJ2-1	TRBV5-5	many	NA	CASSRGSSYNEQFF	TGTGCCAGCTCAAGGGGGAGCTCCTACAATGAGCAGTTCTTC
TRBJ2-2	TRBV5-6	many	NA	CASSLANGGAGELFF	TGTGCCAGCAGCTTGGCTAACGGGGGAGCCGGGGAGCTGTTTTTT
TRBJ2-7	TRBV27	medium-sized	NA	CASSFFSGNYEQYF	TGTGCCAGCAGTTTCTTCTCAGGGAACTACGAGCAGTACTTC
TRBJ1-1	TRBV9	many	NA	CASSVGQTPAFF	TGTGCCAGCAGCGTCGGTCAGACGCCCGCTTTCTTT
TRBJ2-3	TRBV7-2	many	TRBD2	CASSRETSADTQYF	TGTGCCAGCAGCCGTGAGACTAGCGCAGATACGCAGTATTTT
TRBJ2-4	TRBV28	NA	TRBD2	CASSPTSGSYIQYF	TGTGCCAGCAGTCCCACTAGCGGGAGTTACATTCAGTACTTC
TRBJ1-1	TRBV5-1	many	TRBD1	CASSLQGANTEAFF	TGCGCCAGCAGCTTACAGGGGGCGAACACTGAAGCTTTCTTT
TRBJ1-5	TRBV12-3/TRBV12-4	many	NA	CASRDLDRGNQPQHF	TGTGCCAGCAGGGACCTGGACCGGGGCAATCAGCCCCAGCATTTT
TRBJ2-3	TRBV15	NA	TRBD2	CATSRAGGSDTQYF	TGTGCCACCAGCAGGGCGGGAGGGTCAGATACGCAGTATTTT
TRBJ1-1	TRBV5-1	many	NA	CASSPLGVGNTEAFF	TGCGCCAGCAGCCCACTTGGGGTAGGGAACACTGAAGCTTTCTTT
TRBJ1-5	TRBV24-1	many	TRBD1	CATSAQDRAGQPQHF	TGTGCCACCAGTGCGCAAGACAGGGCTGGTCAGCCCCAGCATTTT
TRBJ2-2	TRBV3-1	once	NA	CASSHLDQGFGTGELFF	TGTGCCAGCAGCCATCTAGACCAAGGGTTCGGTACCGGGGAGCTGTTTTTT
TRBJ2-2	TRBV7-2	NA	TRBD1	CASSSRTGGNTGELFF	TGTGCCAGCAGCTCAAGGACAGGGGGCAACACCGGGGAGCTGTTTTTT
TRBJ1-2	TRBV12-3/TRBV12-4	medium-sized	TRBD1	CASRGQIEVGGYTF	TGTGCCAGCAGGGGACAGATCGAGGTTGGTGGCTACACCTTC
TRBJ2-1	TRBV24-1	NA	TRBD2	CATSDPRTSGRIYEQFF	TGTGCCACCAGTGATCCGAGGACTAGCGGGAGGATCTATGAGCAGTTCTTC
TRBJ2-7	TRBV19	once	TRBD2	CASKLEAGVYEHYF	TGTGCCAGTAAGTTGGAGGCGGGAGTCTACGAGCATTACTTC
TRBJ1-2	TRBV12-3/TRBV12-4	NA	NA	CASSLYVRHGYTF	TGTGCCAGCAGTTTATACGTGCGGCATGGCTACACCTTC
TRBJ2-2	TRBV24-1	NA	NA	CATRSTGGSVGELFF	TGTGCCACCAGGTCGACAGGTGGCTCTGTCGGGGAGCTGTTTTTT
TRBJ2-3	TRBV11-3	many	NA	CASSLYLGDTQYF	TGTGCCAGCAGCTTATATCTGGGAGATACGCAGTATTTT
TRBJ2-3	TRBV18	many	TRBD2	CASSSSGGADTQYF	TGTGCCAGCTCATCTAGCGGTGGGGCAGATACGCAGTATTTT
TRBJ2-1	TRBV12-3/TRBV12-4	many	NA	CATRQESYNEQFF	TGTGCCACCCGACAGGAATCCTACAATGAGCAGTTCTTC
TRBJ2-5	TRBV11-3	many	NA	CASSSPGRPETQYF	TGTGCCAGCAGCTCCCCCGGTAGGCCAGAGACCCAGTACTTC
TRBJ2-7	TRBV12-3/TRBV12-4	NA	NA	CASSPLGVSYEQYF	TGTGCCAGCAGCCCCCTTGGGGTTTCCTACGAGCAGTACTTC
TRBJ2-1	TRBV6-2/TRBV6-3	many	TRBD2	CASGTSGREQFF	TGTGCCAGTGGGACTAGCGGACGTGAGCAGTTCTTC
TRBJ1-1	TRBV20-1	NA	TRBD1	CSIKTGGVTEAFF	TGCAGCATAAAAACAGGGGGCGTCACTGAAGCTTTCTTT
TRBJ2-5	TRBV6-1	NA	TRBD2	CASRGGMGLAGYETQYF	TGTGCCAGCAGAGGTGGGATGGGACTAGCGGGTTACGAGACCCAGTACTTC
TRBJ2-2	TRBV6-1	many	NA	CATRPSGNTGELFF	TGTGCCACCCGGCCAAGCGGGAACACCGGGGAGCTGTTTTTT
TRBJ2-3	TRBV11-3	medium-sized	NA	CASSRFLAKTDTQYF	TGTGCCAGCAGCCGATTCCTAGCGAAGACAGATACGCAGTATTTT
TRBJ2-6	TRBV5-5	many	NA	CASSLARPSGANVLTF	TGTGCCAGCAGCTTGGCACGGCCCTCTGGGGCCAACGTCCTGACTTTC
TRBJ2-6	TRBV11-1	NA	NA	CASSLVRAGGATGANVLTF	TGTGCCAGCAGCTTGGTCCGGGCAGGGGGGGCGACTGGAGCCAACGTCCTGACTTTC
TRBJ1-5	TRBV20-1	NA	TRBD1	CSALQGVSNQPQHF	TGCAGTGCTTTACAGGGGGTAAGCAATCAGCCCCAGCATTTT
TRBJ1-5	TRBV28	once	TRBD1	CASSPPGGTGRTQPQHF	TGTGCCAGCAGTCCTCCAGGAGGGACAGGGAGAACTCAGCCCCAGCATTTT
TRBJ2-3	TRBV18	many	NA	CASSWDGGTDTQYF	TGTGCCAGCTCATGGGACGGGGGAACAGATACGCAGTATTTT
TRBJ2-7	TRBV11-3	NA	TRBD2	CASSLGAVAGGTEQYF	TGTGCCAGCAGCTTAGGAGCCGTCGCGGGAGGCACGGAGCAGTACTTC